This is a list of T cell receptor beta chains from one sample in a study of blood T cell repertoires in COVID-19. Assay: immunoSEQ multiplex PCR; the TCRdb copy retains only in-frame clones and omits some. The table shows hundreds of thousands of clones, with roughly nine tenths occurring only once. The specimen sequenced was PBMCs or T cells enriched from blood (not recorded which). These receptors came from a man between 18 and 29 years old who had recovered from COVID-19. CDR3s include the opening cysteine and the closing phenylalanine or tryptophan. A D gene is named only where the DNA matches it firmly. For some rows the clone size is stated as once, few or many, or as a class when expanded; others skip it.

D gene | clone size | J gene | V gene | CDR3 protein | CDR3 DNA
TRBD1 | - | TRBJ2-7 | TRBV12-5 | CASGFLLKDREREQYF | TGTGCTAGTGGTTTCCTCCTTAAAGACAGGGAGCGCGAGCAGTACTTC
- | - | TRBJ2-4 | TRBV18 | CASSTYSGVSKNIQYF | TGTGCCAGCTCAACATATTCAGGGGTTAGCAAAAACATTCAGTACTTC
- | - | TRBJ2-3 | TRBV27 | CASSTRALSTDTQYF | TGTGCCAGCAGTACGCGGGCCCTAAGCACAGATACGCAGTATTTT
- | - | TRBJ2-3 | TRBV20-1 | CSAGLEDTQYF | TGCAGTGCTGGACTGGAGGATACGCAGTATTTT
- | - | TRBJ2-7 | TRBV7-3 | CASSVLGTPSYEQYF | TGTGCCAGCAGCGTCCTCGGGACTCCTTCCTACGAGCAGTACTTC
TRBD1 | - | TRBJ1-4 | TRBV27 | CASSARPTGGNEKLFF | TGTGCCAGCAGTGCAAGACCTACAGGGGGGAATGAAAAACTGTTTTTT
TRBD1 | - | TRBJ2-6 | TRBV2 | CASSDRRTGKFSGANVLTF | TGTGCCAGCAGTGACAGGAGGACAGGGAAATTCTCTGGGGCCAACGTCCTGACTTTC
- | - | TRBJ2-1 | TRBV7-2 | CASSHLAHSFNEQFF | TGTGCCAGCAGCCACCTAGCCCATTCATTCAATGAGCAGTTCTTC
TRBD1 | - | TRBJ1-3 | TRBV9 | CASSGQVRNTIYF | TGTGCCAGCAGTGGACAGGTAAGAAACACCATATATTTT
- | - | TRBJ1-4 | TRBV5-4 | CASSEAWDMASLTNEKLFF | TGTGCCAGCAGCGAGGCTTGGGATATGGCTAGCTTAACTAATGAAAAACTGTTTTTT
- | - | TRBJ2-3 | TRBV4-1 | CASSQDISGPDTQYF | TGCGCCAGCAGCCAAGATATTAGCGGCCCAGATACGCAGTATTTT
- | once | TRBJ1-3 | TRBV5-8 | CASSFRFGRSNSGNTIYF | TGTGCCAGCAGCTTTCGGTTCGGCAGGTCTAACTCTGGAAACACCATATATTTT
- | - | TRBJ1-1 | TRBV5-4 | CASSSPGTSNTEAFF | TGTGCCAGCAGCTCCCCCGGGACTTCGAACACTGAAGCTTTCTTT
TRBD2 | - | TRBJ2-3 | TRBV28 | CASSQTGLAGVTDTQYF | TGTGCCAGCAGCCAAACCGGACTAGCGGGGGTCACAGATACGCAGTATTTT
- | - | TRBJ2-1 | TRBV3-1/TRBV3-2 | CASSQARGSSYNEQFF | TGTGCCAGCAGCCAAGCCCGGGGAAGCTCCTACAATGAGCAGTTCTTC
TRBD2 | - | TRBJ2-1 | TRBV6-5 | CASSIAGGPYNEQFF | TGTGCCAGCAGCATAGCGGGGGGGCCCTACAATGAGCAGTTCTTC
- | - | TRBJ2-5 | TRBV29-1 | CSVEGSEETQYF | TGCAGCGTTGAGGGGAGCGAGGAGACCCAGTACTTC
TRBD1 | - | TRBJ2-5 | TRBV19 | CASSGTEGETQYF | TGTGCCAGTTCCGGGACAGAAGGAGAGACCCAGTACTTC
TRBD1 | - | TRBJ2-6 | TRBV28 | CASSYQGAGANVLTF | TGTGCCAGCAGTTATCAGGGGGCTGGGGCCAACGTCCTGACTTTC
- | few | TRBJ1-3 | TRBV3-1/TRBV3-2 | CASSHRRDKTENTIYF | TGTGCCAGCAGCCACCGCCGGGACAAAACAGAAAACACCATATATTTT